This record concerns one T cell receptor beta chain sequence. Germline V lookup: CDR1 SGHRS, CDR2 YFSETQ. The CDR3 has 13 amino acids. V shed 4 bases and J 6 bases; nucleotides not matched to a gene: 6. TCRdb's table, derived via immunoSEQ multiplex PCR, lists solely in-frame clones and lacks some. The sample holds about 2.3 million clones, 85% to 95% seen once. The data derive from a study of shared clonotypes between healthy human individuals. This chain connects TRBV5-1 to TRBJ1-1, with 7 bases matching TRBD1. The receptor was derived from a man between 18 and 35 years old in good health. Some clones in this sample may be carry-over from other donors' samples. Sequences were obtained from naive CD4+ T cells from PBMCs. Stated subset: CD45RA+ positively selected. CDR3 nucleotides: TGCGCCAGCAGCGCGACAGGGAGCTCTGAAGCTTTCTTT. Amino acids: CASSATGSSEAFF.